The T cell receptor beta chain described here comes from a study of blood T cell repertoires in COVID-19. Across the study: The cDNA or gDNA used as material had been derived from T cells, B-cell-depleted T cells, or PBMCs.

In the study's own analysis: How many nucleated cells were present was estimated from reference gene primer amplification. Assay: immunoSEQ multiplex PCR; the TCRdb copy retains only in-frame clones and omits some. The V and J calls and clone size were taken over from that table, and D and trimming were inferred from the DNA. Seen here are around 51,000 clones, just over 85% observed once, and the top ten hold 2.5% to 3%. V was pared by 0 bases and J by 7 bases, with 13 bases between. The CDR3 totals 14 residues. CDR1 and CDR2 from the germline V gene are SGHRS and YFSETQ. The sample comprised peripheral blood. This receptor was identified in a woman of 80 years or more with acute or convalescent COVID-19. The V call is TRBV5-1, the J call TRBJ1-1, with TRBD1 as a possible D gene (5 bases). This chain's CDR3 is CASSLDQQVGEAFF. The CDR3 DNA follows: TGCGCCAGCAGCTTGGACCAACAGGTCGGTGAAGCTTTCTTT.